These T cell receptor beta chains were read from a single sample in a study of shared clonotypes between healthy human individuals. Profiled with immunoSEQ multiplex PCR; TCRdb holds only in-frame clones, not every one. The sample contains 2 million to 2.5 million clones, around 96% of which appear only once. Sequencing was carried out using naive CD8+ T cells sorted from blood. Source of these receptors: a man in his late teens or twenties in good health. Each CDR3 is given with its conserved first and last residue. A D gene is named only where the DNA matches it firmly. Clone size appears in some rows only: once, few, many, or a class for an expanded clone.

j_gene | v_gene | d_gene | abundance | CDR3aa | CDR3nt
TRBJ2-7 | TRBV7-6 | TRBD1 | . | CASSAPGQGIYEQYF | TGTGCCAGCAGCGCTCCGGGACAGGGAATCTACGAGCAGTACTTC
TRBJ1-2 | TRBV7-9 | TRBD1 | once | CASSQTGFPDGYTF | TGTGCCAGCAGCCAGACAGGGTTCCCGGATGGCTACACCTTC
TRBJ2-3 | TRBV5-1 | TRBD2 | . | CASSSLGLAGGTDTQYF | TGCGCCAGCAGCTCCTTGGGACTAGCGGGAGGGACAGATACGCAGTATTTT
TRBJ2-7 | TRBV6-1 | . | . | CASTPRSSYEQYF | TGTGCCAGCACCCCCAGGAGCTCCTACGAGCAGTACTTC
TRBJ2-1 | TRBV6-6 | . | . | CASTDERLVLDNEQFF | TGTGCCAGCACGGACGAGCGGTTGGTTTTGGACAATGAGCAGTTCTTC
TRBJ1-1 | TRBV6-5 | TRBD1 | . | CASSYDRGGMNTEAFF | TGTGCCAGCAGTTACGACAGGGGGGGAATGAACACTGAAGCTTTCTTT
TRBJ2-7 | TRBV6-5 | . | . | CASSYSQDDSYEQYF | TGTGCCAGCAGTTACTCTCAGGATGACAGCTACGAGCAGTACTTC
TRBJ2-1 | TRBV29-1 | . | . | CSVEDRGRGLILDEQFF | TGCAGCGTTGAAGATAGAGGCAGGGGACTAATTTTGGATGAGCAGTTCTTC
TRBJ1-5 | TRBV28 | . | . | CASSLLGLGQPQHF | TGTGCCAGCAGTTTATTAGGGTTGGGTCAGCCCCAGCATTTT
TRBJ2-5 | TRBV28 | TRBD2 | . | CASSLVREKGTQYF | TGTGCCAGCAGTTTGGTGCGGGAGAAAGGGACCCAGTACTTC
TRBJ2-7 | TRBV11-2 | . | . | CASSLGAQGGYEQYF | TGTGCCAGCAGCTTAGGGGCACAGGGAGGGTACGAGCAGTACTTC
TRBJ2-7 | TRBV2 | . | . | CASNVESYEQYF | TGTGCCAGCAACGTTGAATCCTACGAGCAGTACTTC
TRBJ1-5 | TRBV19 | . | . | CASSQPEGIGSSNQPQHF | TGTGCCAGTAGCCAACCGGAGGGAATCGGTAGCAGCAATCAGCCCCAGCATTTT
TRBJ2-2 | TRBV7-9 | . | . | CASRGETGRDTGELFF | TGTGCCAGCAGGGGGGAGACAGGGAGGGACACCGGGGAGCTGTTTTTT
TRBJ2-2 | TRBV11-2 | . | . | CASSFLSGNTGELFF | TGTGCCAGCAGCTTCCTTAGCGGCAACACCGGGGAGCTGTTTTTT
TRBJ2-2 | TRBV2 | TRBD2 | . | CASIAGAYTGELFF | TGTGCCAGCATAGCGGGAGCTTACACCGGGGAGCTGTTTTTT
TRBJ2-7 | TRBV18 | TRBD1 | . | CASSPPKTGQYEQYF | TGTGCCAGCTCACCTCCGAAGACAGGGCAATACGAGCAGTACTTC
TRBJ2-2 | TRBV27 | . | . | CASSSLANTGELFF | TGTGCCAGCAGTTCCCTCGCGAACACCGGGGAGCTGTTTTTT
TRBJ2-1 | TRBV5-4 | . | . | CASSLFPNEQFF | TGTGCCAGCAGCTTGTTTCCCAATGAGCAGTTCTTC
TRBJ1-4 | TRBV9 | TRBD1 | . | CASSPEGATNEKLFF | TGTGCCAGCAGCCCCGAGGGGGCGACTAATGAAAAACTGTTTTTT
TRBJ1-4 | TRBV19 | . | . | CASRDVGYEKLFF | TGTGCCAGTAGGGACGTAGGATATGAAAAACTGTTTTTT
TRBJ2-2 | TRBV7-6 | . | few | CASSLGGNTGELFF | TGTGCCAGCAGCTTAGGGGGGAACACCGGGGAGCTGTTTTTT
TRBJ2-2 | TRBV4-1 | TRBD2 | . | CASSQVSGRDTGELFF | TGCGCCAGCAGCCAAGTTAGCGGGAGGGACACCGGGGAGCTGTTTTTT
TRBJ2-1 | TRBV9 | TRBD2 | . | CASSVGTSGYNEQFF | TGTGCCAGCAGCGTGGGGACTAGCGGATACAATGAGCAGTTCTTC
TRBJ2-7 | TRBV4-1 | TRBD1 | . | CASSQETGGNYEQYF | TGCGCCAGCAGCCAAGAAACAGGGGGAAATTACGAGCAGTACTTC
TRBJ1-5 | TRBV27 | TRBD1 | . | CASRGQGAYQPQHF | TGTGCCAGCAGGGGACAGGGGGCTTATCAGCCCCAGCATTTT
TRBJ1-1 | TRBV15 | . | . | CATSRELLGTAEAFF | TGTGCCACCAGCAGAGAGCTCCTAGGGACTGCTGAAGCTTTCTTT
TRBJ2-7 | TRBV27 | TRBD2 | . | CASSSGTSGGRSYEQYF | TGTGCCAGCAGTTCCGGGACTAGCGGGGGACGATCCTACGAGCAGTACTTC
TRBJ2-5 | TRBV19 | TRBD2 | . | CATLGGEDQETQYF | TGTGCCACCTTGGGGGGGGAGGACCAAGAGACCCAGTACTTC
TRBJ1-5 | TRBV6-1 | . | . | CASSVSNQPQHF | TGTGCCAGCAGTGTCAGCAATCAGCCCCAGCATTTT
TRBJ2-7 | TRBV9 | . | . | CASSVGPGTQTEQYF | TGTGCCAGCAGCGTAGGCCCCGGGACACAGACCGAGCAGTACTTC
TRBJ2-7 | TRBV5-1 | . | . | CASSYWTVSYEQYF | TGCGCCAGCAGCTACTGGACAGTCTCCTACGAGCAGTACTTC
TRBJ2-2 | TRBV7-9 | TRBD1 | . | CASSLGVDRGWTGELFF | TGTGCCAGCAGCTTAGGTGTCGACAGGGGTTGGACCGGGGAGCTGTTTTTT
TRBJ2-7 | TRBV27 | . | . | CASSWTRPLAVYEQYF | TGTGCCAGCAGTTGGACGCGTCCTCTCGCTGTCTACGAGCAGTACTTC
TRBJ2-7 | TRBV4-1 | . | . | CASSPRRGSLLEQYF | TGCGCCAGCAGCCCCCGCCGGGGATCCCTTCTGGAGCAGTACTTC
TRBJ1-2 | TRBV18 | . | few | CASSPTGDPANYGYTF | TGTGCCAGCTCACCGACAGGTGACCCTGCTAACTATGGCTACACCTTC
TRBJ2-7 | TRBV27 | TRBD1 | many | CASSLTGGFGPYEQYF | TGTGCCAGCAGTTTGACAGGGGGGTTCGGGCCTTACGAGCAGTACTTC
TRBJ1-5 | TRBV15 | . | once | CATSRANQPQHF | TGTGCCACCAGCAGAGCCAATCAGCCCCAGCATTTT
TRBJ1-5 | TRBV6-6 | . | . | CASSLQGNQPQHF | TGTGCCAGCAGTCTACAGGGCAATCAGCCCCAGCATTTT
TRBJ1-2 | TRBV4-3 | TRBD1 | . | CASSLDRGSRWGYTF | TGCGCCAGCAGCCTCGACAGGGGATCCCGGTGGGGCTACACCTTC
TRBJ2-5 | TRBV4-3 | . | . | CASSQDRELGETQYF | TGCGCCAGCAGCCAAGATAGGGAGTTGGGGGAGACCCAGTACTTC
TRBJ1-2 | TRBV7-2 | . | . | CASSNSQIYGYTF | TGTGCCAGCAGTAACTCACAAATCTATGGCTACACCTTC
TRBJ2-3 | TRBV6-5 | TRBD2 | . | CASSYSIAGGTDTQYF | TGTGCCAGCAGTTACTCGATAGCGGGAGGCACAGATACGCAGTATTTT
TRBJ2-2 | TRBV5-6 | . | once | CASSFLAGELFF | TGTGCCAGCAGCTTCTTGGCCGGGGAGCTGTTTTTT
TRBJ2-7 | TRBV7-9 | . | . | CASSPVASPEQYF | TGTGCCAGCAGCCCAGTAGCCAGTCCCGAGCAGTACTTC
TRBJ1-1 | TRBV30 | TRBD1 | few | CAWMGTGFPKTEAFF | TGTGCCTGGATGGGGACAGGGTTCCCGAAAACTGAAGCTTTCTTT
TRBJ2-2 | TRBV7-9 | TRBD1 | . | CASSPRDSLANTGELFF | TGTGCCAGCAGCCCGAGGGACAGTTTAGCGAACACCGGGGAGCTGTTTTTT
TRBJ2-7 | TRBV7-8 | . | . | CASSLFRDELSYEQYF | TGTGCCAGCAGCCTATTTCGGGACGAGTTGTCCTACGAGCAGTACTTC
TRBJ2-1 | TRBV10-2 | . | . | CASSEPGNEQFF | TGCGCCAGCAGTGAGCCGGGAAATGAGCAGTTCTTC
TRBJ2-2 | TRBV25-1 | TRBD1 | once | CASSGGTGRTGELFF | TGTGCCAGCAGTGGCGGGACAGGACGGACCGGGGAGCTGTTTTTT
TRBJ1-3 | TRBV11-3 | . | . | CASSLVRNTIYF | TGTGCCAGCAGCTTAGTGAGAAACACCATATATTTT
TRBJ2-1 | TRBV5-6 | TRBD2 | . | CASSLGGGGPHEQFF | TGTGCCAGCAGCTTGGGCGGGGGGGGCCCCCATGAGCAGTTCTTC
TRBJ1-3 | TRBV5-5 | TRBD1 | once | CASSLPGQGDTIYF | TGTGCCAGCAGCCTACCGGGACAGGGAGACACCATATATTTT
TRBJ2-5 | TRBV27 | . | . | CASSFIGETQYF | TGTGCCAGCAGTTTTATCGGAGAGACCCAGTACTTC
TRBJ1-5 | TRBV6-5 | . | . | CASSYGQGSQPQHF | TGTGCCAGCAGTTATGGGCAGGGCAGTCAGCCCCAGCATTTT